The 18 T cell receptor beta chains given below trace back to one sample, sequenced in a study of graft-versus-host responses after intestinal transplantation. Using immunoSEQ multiplex PCR, the repertoire was profiled, and TCRdb retains in-frame clones only, with some absent. This table has 90,000 to 95,000 clones, 90% to 95% appearing once. No antigen has been assigned to these receptors. Sequencing used unstimulated CD8+ T cells sorted from spleen or lymph node cells, obtained before intestinal transplant. Receptors originate from a human donor who received an intestinal transplant.

The chain links TRBV19 to TRBJ1-5; possible D gene TRBD1, 5 bases. CDR1 and CDR2 from the germline V gene are LNHDA and SQIVND (reference sequence). V shed 3 bases and J shed 1 base, with 7 bases lying between them. The CDR3 spans 14 residues. The CDR3 DNA is TGTGCCAGTAGTATTCAGGGAAGCAATCAGCCCCAGCATTTT. Protein sequence: CASSIQGSNQPQHF. The variable domain in full, with the rest retrieved from reference TRBV19 and TRBJ1-5, is DGGITQSPKYLFRKEGQNVTLSCEQNLNHDAMYWYRQDPGQGLRLIYYSQIVNDFQKGDIAEGYSVSREKKESFPLTVTSAQKNPTAFYLCASSIQGSNQPQHFGDGTRLSIL.

This sequence joins TRBV7-9 and TRBJ1-2; possible D gene TRBD1, 6 bases. From germline, CDR1 is SEHNR and CDR2 FQNEAQ (reference sequence). With 5 bases removed from V and 8 bases from J, the gap between germline ends came to 21 bases. The CDR3 is 15 residues long. The DNA for the CDR3 is TGTGCCAGCAGCAGCTCCGGGACAAGCTTTGAAGGCTACACCTTC. Translated, it gives CASSSSGTSFEGYTF. The variable domain in full, completed from reference TRBV7-9 and TRBJ1-2, reads DTGVSQNPRHKITKRGQNVTFRCDPISEHNRLYWYRQTLGQGPEFLTYFQNEAQLEKSRLLSDRFSAERPKGSFSTLEIQRTEQGDSAMYLCASSSSGTSFEGYTFGSGTRLTVV.

The rearrangement links TRBV11-2 to TRBJ2-5; 14 nucleotides line up with TRBD2. The CDR3 has 17 amino acids. Germline CDR1 is SGHAT and CDR2 is FQNNGV. Trimming cost V 5 bases and J 1 base; bases outside gene matches: 6. The CDR3: CASSLGLAGDLQETQYF. As DNA, the CDR3 is TGTGCCAGCAGCCTGGGACTAGCGGGGGACCTCCAAGAGACCCAGTACTTC.

The chain joins TRBV18 to TRBJ2-7, with D tentatively TRBD1 (5 bases). The ends were cut back, 2 bases at V and 2 bases at J, with 19 bases in the middle. The length of the CDR3 is 17 residues. Germline CDR1 reads KGHSH; CDR2 reads LQKENI. The CDR3 loop reads CASSPGQGTPLPYEQYF. The CDR3 DNA is TGTGCCAGCTCACCAGGGCAGGGCACTCCTCTACCCTACGAGCAGTACTTC.

The chain combines TRBV15 with TRBJ1-2, with D possibly being TRBD1 (6 bases). The CDR3 is 13 amino acids. Germline V gene data show CDR1 as LNHNV and CDR2 as YYDKDF (reference sequence). V was clipped by 2 bases and J by 4 bases, with 8 bases between them. The CDR3 protein is CATSRPTGYGYTF. DNA of the CDR3: TGTGCCACCAGCAGACCGACAGGCTATGGCTACACCTTC.

The chain carries TRBV5-7 and TRBJ2-2; D possibly corresponds to TRBD1 (6 bases). TRBV5-7 is designated an ORF whose function remains uncertain. The CDR3 consists of 16 residues. The ends were cut back, 1 base at V and 2 bases at J, with 12 bases in the middle. For the CDR3, the DNA is TGTGCCAGCAGCTTGACAGGGCCATCTAACACCGGGGAGCTGTTTTTT. Translated: CASSLTGPSNTGELFF.

This chain connects TRBV7-4 to TRBJ1-6; 7 bases align to TRBD1. CDR1 SGHVT and CDR2 SQSDAQ come from the germline V gene. V shed 5 bases and J 13 bases; nucleotides not matched to a gene: 20. CDR3 size: 17 residues. As DNA, the CDR3 is TGTGCCAGCAGCCTGGATCCAGGGGGACGGGAAACGTCGCCCCTCCACTTT. Translated: CASSLDPGGRETSPLHF. The full variable domain, rest sourced from reference TRBV7-4 and TRBJ1-6, is GAGVSQSPRYKVAKRGRDVALRCDSISGHVTLYWYRQTLGQGSEVLTYSQSDAQRDKSGRPSGRFSAERPERSVSTLKIQRTEQGDSAVYLCASSLDPGGRETSPLHFGNGTRLTVT.

CDR3 protein: CASSPPLSGEDTQYF. CDR3 DNA: TGTGCCAGCAGCCCTCCACTGAGCGGGGAGGATACGCAGTATTTT. This chain links TRBV7-2 with TRBJ2-3; 7 nucleotides match TRBD2. Trimming removed 5 bases from V and 6 bases from J; junction bases left unmatched: 11. The CDR3 runs 15 residues. Germline CDR1 and CDR2: SGHTA and FQGNSA. The full variable domain, with the rest looked up from reference TRBV7-2 and TRBJ2-3, is GAGVSQSPSNKVTEKGKDVELRCDPISGHTALYWYRQSLGQGLEFLIYFQGNSAPDKSGLPSDRFSAERTGGSVSTLTIQRTQQEDSAVYLCASSPPLSGEDTQYFGPGTRLTVL.

The chain couples TRBV18 to TRBJ2-3; D gene uncertain. The CDR3 has 14 amino acids. The germline V gene has CDR1 KGHSH and CDR2 LQKENI. V was clipped by 4 bases and J by 0 bases, with 8 bases between them. In nucleotides, the CDR3 is TGTGCCAGCTCACGGGCCTCTAGCACAGATACGCAGTATTTT. As protein: CASSRASSTDTQYF.

The chain joins TRBV6-5 to TRBJ2-7; D unclear. Trimming removed 2 bases from V and 3 bases from J, with 11 bases in between. The germline CDR1 and CDR2 sequences are MNHEY and SVGAGI. The CDR3 sequence is 14 residues long. The CDR3 sequence: CASSYGPIGYEQYF. The CDR3 DNA reads as TGTGCCAGCAGTTACGGTCCTATCGGCTACGAGCAGTACTTC.

For the CDR3, the DNA is TGTGCCAGTAGTATAGAGGCCCAATACAATGAGCAGTTCTTC. It codes for CASSIEAQYNEQFF. The gene calls are TRBV19 and TRBJ2-1; D remains ambiguous. CDR3 size: 14 residues. Germline loops: CDR1 LNHDA, CDR2 SQIVND (reference sequence). The germline V and J ends were trimmed by 0 bases and 4 bases, with 7 bases remaining between them.

The rearrangement uses TRBV27 and TRBJ2-3; TRBD2 aligns across 8 bases. The CDR3 consists of 15 residues. Germline V gene sequence: CDR1 MNHEY, CDR2 SMNVEV (reference sequence). The ends lost 3 bases at V and 1 base at J; junction bases unmatched: 3. CDR3 region: CASSFSGSGTDTQYF. The CDR3 DNA follows: TGTGCCAGCAGTTTCAGCGGGAGCGGCACAGATACGCAGTATTTT.

The rearrangement uses TRBV6-5 and TRBJ1-1, with D tentatively TRBD1 (5 bases). The germline gives CDR1 MNHEY, CDR2 SVGAGI. CDR3 size: 12 residues. Trimming left V 5 bases short and J 5 bases short, with 9 bases between. CDR3 sequence reads: CASSQRGTEAFF. For the CDR3, the DNA is TGTGCCAGCAGTCAAAGGGGTACTGAAGCTTTCTTT.

The chain combines TRBV7-9 with TRBJ1-3; D ambiguous. The CDR3 has 15 amino acids. The V gene's germline CDR1 is SEHNR and CDR2 FQNEAQ (reference sequence). Trimming left V 2 bases short and J 0 bases short, with 8 bases between. In DNA form, the CDR3 reads TGTGCCAGCAGCTTAAGTCATAGCTCTGGAAACACCATATATTTT. Translating gives CASSLSHSSGNTIYF.

The rearrangement links TRBV19 to TRBJ1-1, with 7 bases fitting TRBD1. J lost 0 bases, V lost 6 bases, and 13 bases had no gene match. The germline V gene encodes CDR1 LNHDA and CDR2 SQIVND (reference sequence). The CDR3 covers 17 residues. CDR3 in amino acids: CASSLHRGRTLNTEAFF. The CDR3, as DNA: TGTGCCAGTAGCCTCCATAGGGGGCGGACTCTGAACACTGAAGCTTTCTTT.

DNA for the CDR3: TGCAGCGTCCGAGCAGAGGGTACGTCAGACTCTGGAAACACCATATATTTT. The encoded protein is CSVRAEGTSDSGNTIYF. The chain carries TRBV29-1 and TRBJ1-3, with D unresolved. The V gene's germline CDR1 is SQVTM and CDR2 ANQGSEA. V was pared by 6 bases and J by 0 bases, with 21 bases between. This CDR3 region has 17 residues.

The rearrangement links TRBV6-5 to TRBJ2-7; D gene ambiguous. This CDR3 is 14 amino acids long. Between the trimmed V and J ends, which lost 5 bases and 4 bases, there was a span of 15 bases. Germline CDR1 MNHEY, CDR2 SVGAGI. Here the CDR3 reads CASSPNPSVYEQYF. CDR3 DNA sequence: TGTGCCAGCAGTCCTAATCCCTCCGTATACGAGCAGTACTTC.

This chain uses TRBV18 with TRBJ1-1; D unresolved. V was shortened by 2 bases and J by 0 bases, with 4 bases between the two germline ends. Germline V gives CDR1 KGHSH, CDR2 LQKENI. CDR3 size: 13 residues. The CDR3 DNA follows: TGTGCCAGCTCACCATCCGTGAACACTGAAGCTTTCTTT. It specifies CASSPSVNTEAFF.